Below are 4 T cell receptor beta chains sequenced from a single sample in a study of PD-L1 blockade in urothelial cancer. The repertoire was sequenced with immunoSEQ multiplex PCR; TCRdb's copy has only in-frame clones and lacks some. This table has tens of thousands of clones, 70% to 90% appearing once. This material consisted of PBMCs, taken around atezolizumab (anti-PD-L1) treatment. These receptors were obtained from a man aged 55 to 70 with urothelial cancer.

V usage is TRBV7-2 and J usage is TRBJ1-6, with D possibly being TRBD1 (5 bases). Per the germline V gene, CDR1 is SGHTA and CDR2 is FQGNSA. Trimming pared 6 bases from V and 10 bases from J, leaving 10 bases between. The CDR3 consists of 12 residues. The CDR3 DNA sequence: TGTGCCAGCAGTCAGGGTAACTCACCCCTCCACTTT. As protein: CASSQGNSPLHF.

This rearrangement joins TRBV30 to TRBJ2-1; 16 bases match TRBD2. CDR1 and CDR2 (germline): GTSNPN, SVGIG (reference sequence). The V gene end was trimmed by 1 base and the J gene end by 10 bases; junction bases not matched to a gene: 7. The CDR3 is 16 residues long. The CDR3 spells CAWSGGTSGGAREQFF. In DNA, the CDR3 is TGTGCCTGGAGTGGCGGGACTAGCGGGGGGGCACGGGAGCAGTTCTTC.

The chain couples TRBV5-1 to TRBJ2-1; 11 bases match TRBD1. Germline CDR1 and CDR2: SGHRS and YFSETQ. The CDR3 has 15 amino acids. With 5 bases clipped from V and 8 bases from J, the junction kept 9 bases outside the gene matches. This CDR3 reads CASRWTGGATDEQFF. As DNA, the CDR3 is TGCGCCAGCAGATGGACAGGGGGCGCGACCGATGAGCAGTTCTTC.

V is TRBV11-3 and J is TRBJ1-5, with 9 bases aligning to TRBD1. From germline, CDR1 is SGHNT and CDR2 YENEEA. This CDR3 spans 16 amino acids. The ends lost 2 bases at V and 6 bases at J; junction bases unmatched: 8. The CDR3 loop is CASSLTRDRERQPQHF. CDR3 nucleotides: TGTGCCAGCAGCTTAACCCGGGACAGGGAGCGTCAGCCCCAGCATTTT.